This record covers a single T cell receptor beta chain. No antigen is known for it. CDR1 and CDR2 (germline): SGHRS, YFSETQ. The CDR3 is 14 amino acids. J lost 5 bases, V lost 7 bases, and 8 bases had no gene match. Patients with uncontrolled infections, other autoimmune diseases, pregnancy or lactation were excluded. Clinicians diagnosed patients from clinical symptoms, serum thyroxine and TRAb, thyroid ultrasound and orbital computed tomography. This sample is drawn from a study of T cells in Graves' hyperthyroidism and ophthalmopathy. Whole-study findings and limits: Stable hyperthyroidism was told apart from ophthalmopathy by a model built on 13 V-J features.

RNA transcripts yielded amplified TCR beta CDR3 regions. First-round RT-PCR targeting the TCR CDR3 was performed with the HTBI primer set. One entry per CDR3 protein, called by TCRdb with MiXCR from the multiplex PCR reads. The data contain some 490,000 distinct CDR3 sequences, around 16% of them singletons. The rearrangement joins TRBV5-1 to TRBJ1-2; 10 bases are shared with TRBD1. The sequenced sample was blood. This sequence originates from a woman aged 25-40 years with Graves' ophthalmopathy. CDR3: CASRRPGQGYGYTF. CDR3 sequence (DNA): TGCGCCAGCCGGCGTCCGGGACAGGGGTATGGCTACACCTTC.